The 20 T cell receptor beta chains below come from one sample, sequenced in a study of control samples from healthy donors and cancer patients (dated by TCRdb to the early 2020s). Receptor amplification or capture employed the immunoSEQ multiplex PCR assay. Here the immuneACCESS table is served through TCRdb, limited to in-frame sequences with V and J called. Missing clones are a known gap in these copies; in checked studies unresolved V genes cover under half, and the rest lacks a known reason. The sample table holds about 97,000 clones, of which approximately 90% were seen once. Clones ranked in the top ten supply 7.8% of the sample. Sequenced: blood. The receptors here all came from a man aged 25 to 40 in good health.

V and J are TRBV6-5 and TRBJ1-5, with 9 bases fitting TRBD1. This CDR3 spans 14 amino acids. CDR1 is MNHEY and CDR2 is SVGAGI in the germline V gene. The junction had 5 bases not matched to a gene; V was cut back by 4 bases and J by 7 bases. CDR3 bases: TGTGCCAGCAGTTCGACAGGGGGACCGCAGCCCCAGCATTTT. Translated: CASSSTGGPQPQHF.

The DNA for the CDR3 is TGTGCCAGCAGCGCCACGAGGCAGGGTTCACTCACAGATACGCAGTATTTT. This encodes CASSATRQGSLTDTQYF. The J gene is TRBJ2-3, the V gene TRBV5-5, with a weak D call TRBD1 (5 bases). V lost 4 bases and J lost 2, with 20 bases in between. The CDR3 length is 17 residues. From germline, CDR1 is SGHKS and CDR2 YYEKEE (reference sequence).

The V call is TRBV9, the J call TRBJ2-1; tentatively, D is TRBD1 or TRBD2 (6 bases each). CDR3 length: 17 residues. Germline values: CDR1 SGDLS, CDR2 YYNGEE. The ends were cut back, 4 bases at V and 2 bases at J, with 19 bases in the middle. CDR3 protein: CASSIGAGGYTYNEQFF. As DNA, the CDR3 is TGTGCCAGCAGCATAGGGGCCGGGGGCTACACCTACAATGAGCAGTTCTTC. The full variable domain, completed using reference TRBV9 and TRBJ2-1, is DSGVTQTPKHLITATGQRVTLRCSPRSGDLSVYWYQQSLDQGLQFLIQYYNGEERAKGNILERFSAQQFPDLHSELNLSSLELGDSALYFCASSIGAGGYTYNEQFFGPGTRLTVL.

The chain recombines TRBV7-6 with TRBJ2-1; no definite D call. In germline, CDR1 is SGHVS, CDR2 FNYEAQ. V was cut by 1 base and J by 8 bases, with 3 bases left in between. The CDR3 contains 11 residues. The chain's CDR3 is CASSLGHEQFF. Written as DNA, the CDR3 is TGTGCCAGCAGCTTAGGGCATGAGCAGTTCTTC.

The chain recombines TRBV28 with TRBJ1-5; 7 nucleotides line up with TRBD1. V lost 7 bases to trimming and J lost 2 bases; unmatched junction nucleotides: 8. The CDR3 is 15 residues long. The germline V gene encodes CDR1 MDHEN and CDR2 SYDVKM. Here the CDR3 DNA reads TGTGCCAGCAAACCCGGGACAGTCGGCAATCAGCCCCAGCATTTT. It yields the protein CASKPGTVGNQPQHF.

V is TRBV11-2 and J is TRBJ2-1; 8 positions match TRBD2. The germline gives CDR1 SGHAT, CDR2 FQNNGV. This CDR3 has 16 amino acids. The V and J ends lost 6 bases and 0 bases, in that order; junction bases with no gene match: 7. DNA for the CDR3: TGTGCCAGCAGTTACACCGGGACTAGCTCCTACAATGAGCAGTTCTTC. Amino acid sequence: CASSYTGTSSYNEQFF.

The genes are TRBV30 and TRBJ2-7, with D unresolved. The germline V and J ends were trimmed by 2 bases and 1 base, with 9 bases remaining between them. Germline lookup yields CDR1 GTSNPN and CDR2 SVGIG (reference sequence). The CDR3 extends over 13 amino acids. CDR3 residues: CAWSPPSSYEQYF. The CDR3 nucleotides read TGTGCCTGGAGTCCTCCTTCTTCCTACGAGCAGTACTTC.

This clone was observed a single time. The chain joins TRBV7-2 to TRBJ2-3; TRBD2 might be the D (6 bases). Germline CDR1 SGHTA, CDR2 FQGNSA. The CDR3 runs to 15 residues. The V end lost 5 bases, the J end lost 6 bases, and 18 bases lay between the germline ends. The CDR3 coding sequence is TGTGCCAGCAGCACCCTGGGACTTCCTATCGATACGCAGTATTTT. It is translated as CASSTLGLPIDTQYF.

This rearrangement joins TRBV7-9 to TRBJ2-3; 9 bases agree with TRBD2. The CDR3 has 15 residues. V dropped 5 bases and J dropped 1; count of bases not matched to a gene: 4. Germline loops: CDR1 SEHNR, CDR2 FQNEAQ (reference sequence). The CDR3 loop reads CASSPPSGGTDTQYF. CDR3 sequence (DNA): TGTGCCAGCAGCCCCCCTAGCGGGGGCACAGATACGCAGTATTTT.

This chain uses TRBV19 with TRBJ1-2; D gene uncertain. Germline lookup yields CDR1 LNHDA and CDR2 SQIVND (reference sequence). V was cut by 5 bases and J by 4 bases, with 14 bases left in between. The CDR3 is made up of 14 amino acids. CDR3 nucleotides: TGTGCCAGTAGTTATTCAGGCGGGTCCTATGGCTACACCTTC. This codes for CASSYSGGSYGYTF.

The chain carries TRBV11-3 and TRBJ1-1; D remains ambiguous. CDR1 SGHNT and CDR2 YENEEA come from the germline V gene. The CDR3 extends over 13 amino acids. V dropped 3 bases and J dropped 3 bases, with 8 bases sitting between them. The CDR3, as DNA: TGTGCCAGCAGCTTGAGAAGGGACACTGAAGCTTTCTTT. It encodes CASSLRRDTEAFF.

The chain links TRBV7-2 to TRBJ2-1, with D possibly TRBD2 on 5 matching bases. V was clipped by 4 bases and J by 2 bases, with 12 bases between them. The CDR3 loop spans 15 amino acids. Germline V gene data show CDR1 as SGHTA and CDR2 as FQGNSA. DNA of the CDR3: TGTGCCAGCAGCTCGGCCCGGGGAACCTACAATGAGCAGTTCTTC. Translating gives CASSSARGTYNEQFF.

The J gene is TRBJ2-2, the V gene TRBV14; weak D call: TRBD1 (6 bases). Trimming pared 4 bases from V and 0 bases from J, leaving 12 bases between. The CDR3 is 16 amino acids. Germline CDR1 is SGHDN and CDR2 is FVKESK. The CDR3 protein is CASSLSGAPNTGELFF. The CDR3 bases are TGTGCCAGCAGCCTATCAGGGGCCCCGAACACCGGGGAGCTGTTTTTT.

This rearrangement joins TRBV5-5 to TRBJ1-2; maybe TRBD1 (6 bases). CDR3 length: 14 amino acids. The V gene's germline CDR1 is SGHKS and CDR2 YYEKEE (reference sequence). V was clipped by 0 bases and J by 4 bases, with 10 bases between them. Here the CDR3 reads CASSLAGQTYGYTF. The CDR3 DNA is TGTGCCAGCAGCTTGGCCGGACAGACCTATGGCTACACCTTC.

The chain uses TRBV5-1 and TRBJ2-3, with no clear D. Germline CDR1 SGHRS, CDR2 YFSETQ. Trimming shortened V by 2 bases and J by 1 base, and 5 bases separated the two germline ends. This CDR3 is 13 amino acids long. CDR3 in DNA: TGCGCCAGCAGCTTCACAGGCACAGATACGCAGTATTTT. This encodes CASSFTGTDTQYF.

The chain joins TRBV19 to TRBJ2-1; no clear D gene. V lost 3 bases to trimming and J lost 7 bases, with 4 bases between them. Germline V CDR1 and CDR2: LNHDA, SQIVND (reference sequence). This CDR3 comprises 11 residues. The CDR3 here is CASSIGNEQFF. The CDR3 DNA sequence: TGTGCCAGTAGTATCGGGAATGAGCAGTTCTTC.

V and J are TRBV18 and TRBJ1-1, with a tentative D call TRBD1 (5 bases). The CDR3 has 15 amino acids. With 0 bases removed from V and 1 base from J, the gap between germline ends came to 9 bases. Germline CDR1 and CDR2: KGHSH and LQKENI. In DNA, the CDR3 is TGTGCCAGCTCACCACCGGACACAAGGAACACTGAAGCTTTCTTT. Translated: CASSPPDTRNTEAFF. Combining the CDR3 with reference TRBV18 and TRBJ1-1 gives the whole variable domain NAGVMQNPRHLVRRRGQEARLRCSPMKGHSHVYWYRQLPEEGLKFMVYLQKENIIDESGMPKERFSAEFPKEGPSILRIQQVVRGDSAAYFCASSPPDTRNTEAFFGQGTRLTVV.

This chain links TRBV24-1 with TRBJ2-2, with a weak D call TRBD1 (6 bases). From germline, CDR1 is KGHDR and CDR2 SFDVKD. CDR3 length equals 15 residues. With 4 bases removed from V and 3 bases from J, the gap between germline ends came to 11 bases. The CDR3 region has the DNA TGTGCCACCAGTGACGGCCACAGGGACACCGGGGAGCTGTTTTTT. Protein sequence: CATSDGHRDTGELFF.

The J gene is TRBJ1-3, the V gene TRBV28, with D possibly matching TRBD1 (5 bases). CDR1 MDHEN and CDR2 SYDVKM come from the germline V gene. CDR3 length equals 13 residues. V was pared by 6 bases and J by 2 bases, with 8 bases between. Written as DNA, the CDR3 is TGTGCCAGCAGGCGGGGGACTGGAAACACCATATATTTT. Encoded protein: CASRRGTGNTIYF. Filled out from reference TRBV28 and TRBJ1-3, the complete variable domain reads DVKVTQSSRYLVKRTGEKVFLECVQDMDHENMFWYRQDPGLGLRLIYFSYDVKMKEKGDIPEGYSVSREKKERFSLILESASTNQTSMYLCASRRGTGNTIYFGEGSWLTVV.

The CDR3 here is CASRPAGPNGPLHF. CDR3 bases: TGTGCCAGCAGGCCGGCCGGCCCTAATGGACCCCTCCACTTT. The chain is built from TRBV28 and TRBJ1-6; unclear D gene. Germline V gene data show CDR1 as MDHEN and CDR2 as SYDVKM. The CDR3 spans 14 residues. Trimming took 6 bases from V and 12 from J, leaving 18 bases between them.